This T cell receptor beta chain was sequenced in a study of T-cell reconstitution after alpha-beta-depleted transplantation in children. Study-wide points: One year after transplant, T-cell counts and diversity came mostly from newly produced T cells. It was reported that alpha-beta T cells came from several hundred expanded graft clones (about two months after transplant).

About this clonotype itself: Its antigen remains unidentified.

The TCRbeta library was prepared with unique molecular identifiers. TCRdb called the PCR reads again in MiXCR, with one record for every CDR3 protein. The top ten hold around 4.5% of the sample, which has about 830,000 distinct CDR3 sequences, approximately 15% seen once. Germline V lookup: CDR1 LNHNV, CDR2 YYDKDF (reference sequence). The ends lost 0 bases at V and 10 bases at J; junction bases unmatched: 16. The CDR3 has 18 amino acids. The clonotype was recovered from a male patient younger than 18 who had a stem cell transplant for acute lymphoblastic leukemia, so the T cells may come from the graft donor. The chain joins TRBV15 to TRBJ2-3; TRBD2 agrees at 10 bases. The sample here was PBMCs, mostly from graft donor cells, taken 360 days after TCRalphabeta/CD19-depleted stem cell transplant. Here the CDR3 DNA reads TGTGCCACCAGCAGAGATCGCCTCAGCGGGAGGGCCTCCGGGTCGCAGTATTTT. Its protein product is CATSRDRLSGRASGSQYF.